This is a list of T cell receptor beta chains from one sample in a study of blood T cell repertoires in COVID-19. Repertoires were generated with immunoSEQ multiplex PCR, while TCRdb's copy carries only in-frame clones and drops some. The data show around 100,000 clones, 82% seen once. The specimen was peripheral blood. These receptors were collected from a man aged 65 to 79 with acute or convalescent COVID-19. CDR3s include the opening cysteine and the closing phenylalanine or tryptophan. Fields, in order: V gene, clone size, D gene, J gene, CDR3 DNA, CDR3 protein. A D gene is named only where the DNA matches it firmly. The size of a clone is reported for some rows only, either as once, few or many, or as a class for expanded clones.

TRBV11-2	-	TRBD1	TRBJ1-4	TGTGCCAGCACCTTACTTGACAGGGGCCGGGCTAATGAAAAACTGTTTTTT	CASTLLDRGRANEKLFF
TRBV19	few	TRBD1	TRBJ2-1	TGTGCCAGTAGTACTACAGGGGGCGCTTACAATGAGCAGTTCTTC	CASSTTGGAYNEQFF
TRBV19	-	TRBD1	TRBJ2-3	TGTGCCAGTAGTCCACCACGACAGGGACGCGGTACGCAGTATTTT	CASSPPRQGRGTQYF
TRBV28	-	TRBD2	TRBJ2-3	TGTGCCAGCAGTTTACCCTTGGCTAGCGGAACTACAGATACGCAGTATTTT	CASSLPLASGTTDTQYF
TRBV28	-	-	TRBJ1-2	TGTGCCAGCAGCTCAGGGCCTAACTATGGCTACACCTTC	CASSSGPNYGYTF
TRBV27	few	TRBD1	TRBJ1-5	TGTGCCAGCAGTTTATACTCCCCGGGACAGGGGGGCAATCAGCCCCAGCATTTT	CASSLYSPGQGGNQPQHF
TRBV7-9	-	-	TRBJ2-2	TGTGCCAGCAGCTTCAGTCTAGTTCCCACCGGGGAGCTGTTTTTT	CASSFSLVPTGELFF
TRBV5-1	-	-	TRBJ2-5	TGCGCCAGCAGCCCAGGACCGGCAGGGGAGGAGACCCAGTACTTC	CASSPGPAGEETQYF
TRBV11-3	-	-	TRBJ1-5	TGTGCCAGCAGCCACCCCAACGGGGGGGCAGAAGATCAGCCCCAGCATTTT	CASSHPNGGAEDQPQHF
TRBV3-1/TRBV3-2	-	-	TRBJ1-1	TGTGCCAGCAGCCCCCGGCTCAGGGCGGGGGGGGAAGCTTTCTTT	CASSPRLRAGGEAFF
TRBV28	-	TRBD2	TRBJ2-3	TGTGCCAGCAGTTTAGGGAGGCGGGGGGGAAAGGGTACGCAGTATTTT	CASSLGRRGGKGTQYF
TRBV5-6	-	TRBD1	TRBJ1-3	TGTGCCAGCAGCCGCCGGACAGGGGGAGGATCTGGAAACACCATATATTTT	CASSRRTGGGSGNTIYF
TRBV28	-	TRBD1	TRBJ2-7	TGTGCCAGCAGTTTGTTAGGGGGCAGTACTACCTACGAGCAGTACTTC	CASSLLGGSTTYEQYF
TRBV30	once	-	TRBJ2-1	TGTGCCTGGGCCGGGACAAGGGACAATGAGCAGTTCTTC	CAWAGTRDNEQFF
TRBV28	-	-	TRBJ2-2	TGTGCCAGCAGTTTATACCCCCAGGGGAGGGGGACCGGGGAGCTGTTTTTT	CASSLYPQGRGTGELFF
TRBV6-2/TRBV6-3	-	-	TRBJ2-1	TGTGCCAGCAGTGATCAGGGAACACCCTACAATGAGCAGTTCTTC	CASSDQGTPYNEQFF